A selection of T cell receptor beta chains follows, all from one sample in a study of identical twins. Each CDR3 protein is one row after TCRdb ran MiXCR on the 5' RACE reads. Among about 520,000 distinct CDR3 sequences listed, 20% to 25% were seen once. These data are also associated with another study on T cells expressing NK-cell markers.

Sequenced sample: CD4+ T cells sorted from blood. Source of these receptors: a woman aged 18-29 years in good health. The CDR3 runs from the conserved cysteine through the conserved F or W. The order of the fields is V gene, J gene, CDR3 protein.

V gene: TRBV5-6
J gene: TRBJ1-2
CDR3 protein: CASSLGQLGGYTF

V gene: TRBV12-3/TRBV12-4
J gene: TRBJ2-3
CDR3 protein: CASSLRGGRADTQYF

V gene: TRBV11-1
J gene: TRBJ2-1
CDR3 protein: CASSGHRTSHNEQFF

V gene: TRBV12-3/TRBV12-4
J gene: TRBJ2-1
CDR3 protein: CASKFRDYNEQFF

V gene: TRBV11-2
J gene: TRBJ2-7
CDR3 protein: CASSLLAGISYEQYF

V gene: TRBV20-1
J gene: TRBJ2-5
CDR3 protein: CSARPIAGEETQYF

V gene: TRBV20-1
J gene: TRBJ2-3
CDR3 protein: CSARDPGGREDTQYF

V gene: TRBV20-1
J gene: TRBJ2-5
CDR3 protein: CSARASNRPTQYF

V gene: TRBV10-3
J gene: TRBJ1-3
CDR3 protein: CAIALAGAFSGNTIYF

V gene: TRBV9
J gene: TRBJ2-3
CDR3 protein: CASNYPEVTQYF

V gene: TRBV18
J gene: TRBJ2-3
CDR3 protein: CASSLNSPGQGRTDTQYF

V gene: TRBV11-3
J gene: TRBJ1-1
CDR3 protein: CASRDSRNTEAFF

V gene: TRBV3-1
J gene: TRBJ1-1
CDR3 protein: CASSQRTEAFF

V gene: TRBV15
J gene: TRBJ2-7
CDR3 protein: CATSRDPAVREQYF

V gene: TRBV6-5
J gene: TRBJ2-7
CDR3 protein: CASSSPGTGGITDF

V gene: TRBV3-1
J gene: TRBJ2-1
CDR3 protein: CASSGPQEYNEQFF

V gene: TRBV5-1
J gene: TRBJ2-7
CDR3 protein: CASSLATIAGGGSYEQYF

V gene: TRBV6-2/TRBV6-3
J gene: TRBJ2-2
CDR3 protein: CASSELAGPGELFF

V gene: TRBV6-1
J gene: TRBJ2-2
CDR3 protein: CASNPGRVLNTGELFF

V gene: TRBV25-1
J gene: TRBJ2-1
CDR3 protein: CASREKIDRGMQFF

V gene: TRBV20-1
J gene: TRBJ2-2
CDR3 protein: CSARSRGSANTGELFF

V gene: TRBV6-5
J gene: TRBJ2-1
CDR3 protein: CASSYSAGAYNEQFF

V gene: TRBV11-3
J gene: TRBJ2-5
CDR3 protein: CASSLGGEGGTQYF

V gene: TRBV10-3
J gene: TRBJ2-5
CDR3 protein: CAISQGQGQAQYF

V gene: TRBV2
J gene: TRBJ2-5
CDR3 protein: CASRPDSPQETQYF

V gene: TRBV7-9
J gene: TRBJ2-1
CDR3 protein: CASSLEGQYWNEQFF

V gene: TRBV20-1
J gene: TRBJ2-7
CDR3 protein: CSARRVLGGRWDDEQYF

V gene: TRBV29-1
J gene: TRBJ1-1
CDR3 protein: CSVTQGMNTEAFF

V gene: TRBV5-4
J gene: TRBJ2-5
CDR3 protein: CASSPGAGQVGTQYF

V gene: TRBV9
J gene: TRBJ2-5
CDR3 protein: CASSAPEGGETQYF

V gene: TRBV29-1
J gene: TRBJ2-1
CDR3 protein: CSVWTSGIGTYNEQFF

V gene: TRBV12-3/TRBV12-4
J gene: TRBJ2-3
CDR3 protein: CASSLAQGVNTQYF

V gene: TRBV5-1
J gene: TRBJ2-3
CDR3 protein: CASSLGVGQTDTQYF

V gene: TRBV20-1
J gene: TRBJ1-6
CDR3 protein: CSARGGVESPLHF

V gene: TRBV29-1
J gene: TRBJ1-1
CDR3 protein: CSAGDRSNTEAFF

V gene: TRBV12-3/TRBV12-4
J gene: TRBJ1-1
CDR3 protein: CASSWAAEAFF

V gene: TRBV20-1
J gene: TRBJ1-6
CDR3 protein: CSARGGSGEPPHF

V gene: TRBV20-1
J gene: TRBJ1-5
CDR3 protein: CSAKKTGNQPQHF

V gene: TRBV20-1
J gene: TRBJ2-1
CDR3 protein: CSASWGRNEQFF

V gene: TRBV4-3
J gene: TRBJ1-5
CDR3 protein: CASSQARGPQPQHF

V gene: TRBV29-1
J gene: TRBJ1-5
CDR3 protein: CSVGGVGNQPQHF

V gene: TRBV6-1
J gene: TRBJ1-6
CDR3 protein: CASRTEDRNNSPLHF

V gene: TRBV6-5
J gene: TRBJ1-1
CDR3 protein: CASSYGHMLNTEAFF

V gene: TRBV7-9
J gene: TRBJ1-5
CDR3 protein: CASSLGSTTNQPQHF

V gene: TRBV6-1
J gene: TRBJ2-1
CDR3 protein: CASRPGTSGSGQFF

V gene: TRBV12-3/TRBV12-4
J gene: TRBJ2-5
CDR3 protein: CASSLAIGQQETQYF

V gene: TRBV27
J gene: TRBJ1-6
CDR3 protein: CASRAGTGDSPLHF

V gene: TRBV7-2
J gene: TRBJ2-1
CDR3 protein: CASSVITSGRWQEQFF

V gene: TRBV18
J gene: TRBJ2-7
CDR3 protein: CASSPIEMPYEQYF

V gene: TRBV11-2
J gene: TRBJ1-2
CDR3 protein: CASSPGQGTGYTF

V gene: TRBV5-1
J gene: TRBJ2-1
CDR3 protein: CASSLTVAGGNNEQFF

V gene: TRBV5-1
J gene: TRBJ2-7
CDR3 protein: CASSLASAAYEQYF